Listed here are 9 T cell receptor beta chains from one sample, sequenced in a study of shared clonotypes between healthy human individuals. The method was immunoSEQ multiplex PCR; TCRdb's version includes in-frame clones alone and lacks a portion of them. This repertoire shows some 630,000 clones, about 78% found once; its top ten account for around 2%. Sequenced input: memory CD4+ T cells sorted from blood. This sample's subset: CD45RA-negative fraction. These TCRs come from a woman aged 25 to 39 in good health.

The chain joins TRBV4-1 to TRBJ1-1; 10 bases fit TRBD1. V gave up 3 bases and J gave up 8 bases; unmatched junction bases: 0. The CDR3 loop spans 12 amino acids. Looked up from germline, CDR1 is MGHRA and CDR2 is YSYEKL. In DNA form, the CDR3 reads TGCGCCAGCAGCCAGGACAGGGGGGAAGCTTTCTTT. Translating gives CASSQDRGEAFF.

The chain has TRBV28 and TRBJ2-6, with D unresolved. V was shortened by 3 bases and J by 0 bases, with 9 bases between the two germline ends. Germline CDR1 reads MDHEN; CDR2 reads SYDVKM. CDR3 length: 16 residues. CDR3 sequence reads: CASSFQRNSGANVLTF. CDR3 in DNA: TGTGCCAGCAGTTTCCAGCGTAACTCTGGGGCCAACGTCCTGACTTTC.

This clone occurred a few times. The genes are TRBV27 and TRBJ2-7, with TRBD1 as a possible D gene (6 bases). The CDR3 loop spans 19 amino acids. The V end was cut by 4 bases, the J end by 1 base, with 26 bases between. The V gene's germline CDR1 is MNHEY and CDR2 SMNVEV (reference sequence). The CDR3 sequence is CASSSETPPLTGDSYEQYF. In DNA, the CDR3 is TGTGCCAGCAGTTCCGAAACGCCCCCTTTGACAGGCGATTCCTACGAGCAGTACTTC.

The chain uses TRBV11-2 and TRBJ2-7; unclear D gene. The CDR3 is 14 amino acids. Trimming left V 7 bases short and J 0 bases short, with 13 bases between. Germline V gives CDR1 SGHAT, CDR2 FQNNGV. The CDR3 nucleotides read TGTGCCAGCAAGTATTGGGAAACCTCCTACGAGCAGTACTTC. Amino acids: CASKYWETSYEQYF.

The genes are TRBV10-3 and TRBJ2-1, with D perhaps matching TRBD2 (6 bases). Germline loops: CDR1 ENHRY, CDR2 SYGVKD. The CDR3 is 15 amino acids. V was pared by 2 bases and J by 4 bases, with 12 bases between. CDR3 in amino acids: CAISERGGNYNEQFF. In DNA form, the CDR3 reads TGTGCCATCAGTGAGAGGGGCGGGAATTACAATGAGCAGTTCTTC.

The V gene is TRBV11-2, the J gene TRBJ2-7, with D tentatively TRBD2 (7 bases). With 5 bases removed from V and 6 bases from J, the gap between germline ends came to 17 bases. Germline V lookup: CDR1 SGHAT, CDR2 FQNNGV. The CDR3 loop spans 14 amino acids. CDR3 residues: CASSPDRTSGEQYF. CDR3 nucleotide sequence: TGTGCCAGCAGCCCCGACAGGACTAGTGGCGAGCAGTACTTC.

This clone was counted once. The chain joins TRBV7-2 to TRBJ2-7, with D unclear. The V gene's germline CDR1 is SGHTA and CDR2 FQGNSA. This CDR3 has 15 residues. Trimming removed 3 bases from V and 0 bases from J, with 12 bases in between. The CDR3 DNA follows: TGTGCCAGCAGCTTTAGCCCAGTTCACTCCTACGAGCAGTACTTC. This sequence encodes CASSFSPVHSYEQYF.

This clone has just a few counts. The V gene is TRBV30, the J gene TRBJ2-5; TRBD2 might be the D (6 bases). The CDR3 is 13 amino acids. Germline CDR1 GTSNPN, CDR2 SVGIG (reference sequence). Trimming cost V 6 bases and J 1 base, with 12 bases left between them. In nucleotides, the CDR3 is TGTGCCTGTGACCGGGACTTCCAAGAGACCCAGTACTTC. Protein product: CACDRDFQETQYF.

The V call is TRBV6-5, the J call TRBJ2-2, with D possibly matching TRBD1 (5 bases). The CDR3 has 15 residues. The germline V and J ends were trimmed by 0 bases and 4 bases, with 9 bases remaining between them. CDR1 is MNHEY, CDR2 SVGAGI, per germline. The CDR3 DNA sequence: TGTGCCAGCAGTTACTCGGGGCAGATCACCGGGGAGCTGTTTTTT. It specifies CASSYSGQITGELFF.